One and the same sample provided the 23 T cell receptor beta chains below, sequenced in a study of blood T cell repertoires in COVID-19. Profiling relied on immunoSEQ multiplex PCR, and the TCRdb table lists in-frame clones only, not all of them. The sample holds 130,000 or so clones; around 80% are singletons and the top ten take roughly 17%. Sequenced material: peripheral blood. The receptors originated from a man in his 60s with active or convalescent COVID-19.

About this clone itself: Distinct nucleotide sequences in the sample also encode this CDR3. This chain links TRBV19 with TRBJ2-3; 7 bases match TRBD1. Germline V gene data show CDR1 as LNHDA and CDR2 as SQIVND (reference sequence). The junction had 2 bases not matched to a gene; V was cut back by 4 bases and J by 1 base. The CDR3 runs to 14 residues. The CDR3 nucleotides are TGTGCCAGTAGTACTCAGGGGGGCACAGATACGCAGTATTTT. Amino acid sequence: CASSTQGGTDTQYF.

The chain employs TRBV24-1 and TRBJ2-6, with 7 bases that match TRBD1. Germline V lookup: CDR1 KGHDR, CDR2 SFDVKD. V dropped 2 bases and J dropped 2; count of bases not matched to a gene: 5. The CDR3 runs 17 residues. The CDR3 DNA sequence: TGTGCCACCAGTGATTCACGACAGGGAGCTGGGGCCAACGTCCTGACTTTC. Its protein product is CATSDSRQGAGANVLTF.

This clone was observed once. The chain links TRBV2 to TRBJ2-1, with D perhaps TRBD1 (7 bases). Germline assignment: CDR1 SNHLY and CDR2 FYNNEI. V shed 2 bases and J shed 7 bases, with 18 bases lying between them. This CDR3 spans 16 amino acids. As DNA, the CDR3 is TGTGCCAGCAGTGAAAGGGGGGACAGAAAGCTAAATGAGCAGTTCTTC. This sequence encodes CASSERGDRKLNEQFF.

This chain uses TRBV6-5 with TRBJ2-7; D unresolved. Germline CDR1 MNHEY, CDR2 SVGAGI. The CDR3 length is 15 residues. V was shortened by 5 bases and J by 0 bases, with 14 bases between the two germline ends. CDR3 nucleotides: TGTGCCAGCAGTAAGCGAGGCTTGAGCTCCTACGAGCAGTACTTC. Residues: CASSKRGLSSYEQYF.

This chain connects TRBV5-1 to TRBJ2-1; 8 bases fit TRBD1. Germline CDR1 reads SGHRS; CDR2 reads YFSETQ. This CDR3 spans 14 amino acids. After removal of 1 base from V and 4 bases from J, the junction contained 1 base not matched to a gene. The CDR3: CASSLRTGYNEQFF. The CDR3 bases are TGCGCCAGCAGCTTGAGGACAGGGTACAATGAGCAGTTCTTC.

The chain uses TRBV6-5 and TRBJ1-2; 7 nucleotides align to TRBD1. Germline CDR1 and CDR2: MNHEY and SVGAGI. CDR3 length equals 15 residues. The V segment lost 0 bases and the J segment 4 bases; nucleotides outside the gene matches: 5. The CDR3 is CASSYSGGQVYGYTF. In DNA form, the CDR3 reads TGTGCCAGCAGTTACTCGGGCGGACAGGTCTATGGCTACACCTTC.

The chain is built from TRBV7-9 and TRBJ2-1, with TRBD2 as a possible D gene (5 bases). This CDR3 comprises 11 residues. Germline assignment: CDR1 SEHNR and CDR2 FQNEAQ (reference sequence). The DNA of the CDR3 is TGTGCGGGAGTTTCCTACAATGAGCAGTTCTTC. The encoded protein is CAGVSYNEQFF.

In its sample, this clone was seen a few times. V gene TRBV28 combines with J gene TRBJ1-1, with 7 bases aligning to TRBD1. The CDR3 has 15 amino acids. V dropped 6 bases and J dropped 2; count of bases not matched to a gene: 9. Germline V lookup: CDR1 MDHEN, CDR2 SYDVKM. The CDR3 region has the DNA TGTGCCAGCAGCTCCTTAAACAGGGGAAACACTGAAGCTTTCTTT. As protein: CASSSLNRGNTEAFF.

The chain carries TRBV28 and TRBJ1-2; TRBD1 is a possible D gene (5 bases). The CDR3 extends over 14 amino acids. CDR1 is MDHEN, CDR2 SYDVKM, per germline. With 5 bases removed from V and 3 bases from J, the gap between germline ends came to 13 bases. DNA of the CDR3: TGTGCCAGCAGTCCTGGGGGGAGGGACTATGGCTACACCTTC. It yields the protein CASSPGGRDYGYTF.

The V gene is TRBV5-6, the J gene TRBJ2-2; TRBD2 matches at 10 bases. The trim removed 1 base at V and 6 bases at J, leaving 3 bases unmatched. The germline V gene encodes CDR1 SGHDT and CDR2 YYEEEE. CDR3 length: 15 amino acids. CDR3: CASSLTAGGSGELFF. In nucleotides, the CDR3 is TGTGCCAGCAGCTTGACAGCGGGAGGGTCCGGGGAGCTGTTTTTT.

The chain links TRBV5-5 to TRBJ2-7, with 7 bases identical to TRBD1. There are 14 residues in the CDR3. Germline-derived CDR1 and CDR2 are SGHKS and YYEKEE (reference sequence). V shed 4 bases and J 0 bases; nucleotides not matched to a gene: 4. The CDR3 DNA reads as TGTGCCAGCAGCCAGTACAGGGGCTCCTACGAGCAGTACTTC. Amino acids: CASSQYRGSYEQYF.

The chain combines TRBV5-6 with TRBJ1-1, with TRBD1 matching over 8 bases. CDR1 and CDR2 (germline): SGHDT, YYEEEE. The CDR3 runs to 16 residues. The ends lost 4 bases at V and 4 bases at J; junction bases unmatched: 12. CDR3 sequence reads: CASSTKGAGGSTEAFF. The CDR3, as DNA: TGTGCCAGCAGCACCAAAGGGGCAGGGGGCTCCACTGAAGCTTTCTTT.

V gene TRBV7-3 combines with J gene TRBJ2-1, with a possible D match to TRBD1 (5 bases). V lost 2 bases and J lost 9, with 14 bases in between. Germline V gene data show CDR1 as SGHTA and CDR2 as FQGTGA. The CDR3 is 14 amino acids. The CDR3 loop is CASSLLSRVGEQFF. As DNA, the CDR3 is TGTGCCAGCAGCTTATTGAGCAGGGTCGGTGAGCAGTTCTTC.

The V gene is TRBV11-2, the J gene TRBJ2-7, with TRBD1 matching over 8 bases. The germline V gene has CDR1 SGHAT and CDR2 FQNNGV. Trimming took 5 bases from V and 3 from J; bases not matched to a gene: 12. The CDR3 is 16 residues long. This CDR3 reads CASSPDWTGSSYEQYF. In DNA, the CDR3 is TGTGCCAGCAGCCCCGACTGGACAGGGTCCAGCTACGAGCAGTACTTC.

The gene calls are TRBV19 and TRBJ2-1, with 10 bases lining up with TRBD1. V gave up 5 bases and J gave up 7 bases; unmatched junction bases: 5. The CDR3 loop spans 14 amino acids. Germline CDR1 is LNHDA and CDR2 is SQIVND (reference sequence). The CDR3 nucleotides are TGTGCCAGTAGTTCGGACAGGGGGAGGAATGAGCAGTTCTTC. This translates into CASSSDRGRNEQFF.

This sequence joins TRBV3-1 (or the pseudogene TRBV3-2) and TRBJ1-6; no definite D call. From germline, CDR1 is LGHDT and CDR2 YNNKEL (reference sequence). The V and J ends lost 0 bases and 7 bases respectively, with 7 bases between them. This CDR3 contains 14 residues. Here the CDR3 reads CASSQDGENSPLHF. The CDR3 DNA follows: TGTGCCAGCAGCCAAGATGGGGAGAATTCACCCCTCCACTTT.

A single count supports this clone. This chain connects TRBV7-6 to TRBJ2-5, with D tentatively TRBD2 (5 bases). The V gene's germline CDR1 is SGHVS and CDR2 FNYEAQ. Trimming removed 3 bases at V and 1 base at J, with 9 bases between. This CDR3 has 14 residues. The CDR3: CASSFLASQETQYF. DNA of the CDR3: TGTGCCAGCAGCTTTTTAGCGAGCCAAGAGACCCAGTACTTC.

The chain combines TRBV2 with TRBJ1-6; D perhaps matches TRBD1 (6 bases). Germline CDR1 SNHLY, CDR2 FYNNEI. Trimming left V 6 bases short and J 9 bases short, with 18 bases between. The length of the CDR3 is 15 residues. The CDR3 DNA sequence: TGTGCCAGCAGCATGGACAGATTATACGGTTCACCCCTCCACTTT. Translating it yields CASSMDRLYGSPLHF.

The chain recombines TRBV15 with TRBJ1-2, with no clear D. Germline CDR1 LNHNV, CDR2 YYDKDF (reference sequence). The CDR3 covers 13 residues. The V gene lost 0 bases and the J gene lost 2 bases, with 4 bases spanning the gap. CDR3 nucleotide sequence: TGTGCCACCAGCAGAGACAGGAACTATGGCTACACCTTC. Its translation: CATSRDRNYGYTF.

This chain links TRBV4-2 with TRBJ2-5; 12 nucleotides agree with TRBD2. The V and J ends lost 3 bases and 4 bases, in that order; junction bases with no gene match: 12. The CDR3 totals 18 residues. CDR1 and CDR2 from the germline V gene are LGHNA and YNFKEQ. The chain's CDR3 is CASSQELAGGGNIETQYF. The CDR3 nucleotides are TGTGCCAGCAGCCAGGAGCTAGCGGGAGGGGGCAACATAGAGACCCAGTACTTC.

V is TRBV27 and J is TRBJ2-7; tentative D call: TRBD1 (5 bases). CDR1 MNHEY and CDR2 SMNVEV come from the germline V gene (reference sequence). Trimming took off 3 bases at V and 2 bases at J, with 11 bases between the two ends. The CDR3 contains 14 residues. The CDR3, as DNA: TGTGCCAGCAGTTTCCAGGGCAGACCCTACGAGCAGTACTTC. Its protein is CASSFQGRPYEQYF.

This clone was detected a few times. CDR3 DNA sequence: TGTGCCATCAGTTCTCCGGGACAGGGAATCGGGGAGCTGTTTTTT. It translates to CAISSPGQGIGELFF. The V call is TRBV10-3, the J call TRBJ2-2; 9 bases fit TRBD1. The germline gives CDR1 ENHRY, CDR2 SYGVKD. V shed 5 bases, J shed 7 bases, and the junction held 8 bases outside the gene matches. The CDR3 runs 15 residues.

The chain is built from TRBV7-9 and TRBJ1-1; D remains unclear. The V end was cut by 8 bases, the J end by 1 base, with 2 bases between. The CDR3 spans 10 residues. Germline V CDR1 and CDR2: SEHNR, FQNEAQ (reference sequence). The CDR3 nucleotides read TGTGCCAGCCGGAACACTGAAGCTTTCTTT. Encoded protein: CASRNTEAFF.